Listed here are 17 T cell receptor beta chains from one sample, sequenced in a study of cytomegalovirus exposure and HLA in healthy donors. Measured with immunoSEQ multiplex PCR; TCRdb has only the in-frame clones, and not every one. Altogether some 120,000 clones are present, 75% to 90% being singletons, with the ten largest covering 2% to 2.5%. Input material: PBMCs. The receptors derive from a woman aged 18 to 35 in good health and CMV-seronegative.

The chain carries TRBV19 and TRBJ1-5; 7 bases are shared with TRBD1. This CDR3 comprises 16 residues. Looked up from germline, CDR1 is LNHDA and CDR2 is SQIVND (reference sequence). Trimming took 1 base from V and 6 from J; bases not matched to a gene: 9. Here the CDR3 reads CASSIGGGGQSQPQHF. The CDR3 DNA reads TGTGCCAGTAGTATAGGAGGGGGCGGACAGAGTCAGCCCCAGCATTTT.

V is TRBV9 and J is TRBJ2-5; TRBD2 agrees at 11 bases. The CDR3 has 16 residues. Germline trimming cut 4 bases from V and 5 bases from J; bases unmatched to any gene: 10. Per germline, CDR1 SGDLS and CDR2 YYNGEE. The chain's CDR3 is CASSFLPLAGGETQYF. The CDR3 nucleotides read TGTGCCAGCAGCTTCCTCCCTCTAGCGGGAGGCGAGACCCAGTACTTC. The full variable domain, its missing parts supplied by reference TRBV9 and TRBJ2-5, is DSGVTQTPKHLITATGQRVTLRCSPRSGDLSVYWYQQSLDQGLQFLIQYYNGEERAKGNILERFSAQQFPDLHSELNLSSLELGDSALYFCASSFLPLAGGETQYFGPGTRLLVL.

V usage is TRBV5-4 and J usage is TRBJ2-1; TRBD2 agrees at 13 bases. Germline V gene sequence: CDR1 SGHNT, CDR2 YYREEE (reference sequence). The CDR3 contains 15 residues. V dropped 5 bases and J dropped 8; count of bases not matched to a gene: 7. This CDR3 is CASSAGTSGTDEQFF. In DNA form, the CDR3 reads TGTGCCAGCAGTGCCGGGACTAGCGGGACCGATGAGCAGTTCTTC. Drawing the rest from reference TRBV5-4 and TRBJ2-1, the complete variable domain is ETGVTQSPTHLIKTRGQQVTLRCSSQSGHNTVSWYQQALGQGPQFIFQYYREEENGRGNFPPRFSGLQFPNYSSELNVNALELDDSALYLCASSAGTSGTDEQFFGPGTRLTVL.

V usage is TRBV5-1 and J usage is TRBJ2-7; TRBD2 matches 13 bases. Per the germline V gene, CDR1 is SGHRS and CDR2 is YFSETQ. J was trimmed by 2 bases and V by 2 bases; bases with no gene match: 7. The CDR3 runs to 17 residues. The CDR3 sequence: CASSLGLAGAVPYEQYF. CDR3 DNA: TGCGCCAGCAGCTTAGGACTAGCGGGAGCTGTCCCCTACGAGCAGTACTTC.

This chain connects TRBV18 to TRBJ2-7; 7 nucleotides line up with TRBD1. V dropped 2 bases and J dropped 2; count of bases not matched to a gene: 6. Germline CDR1 and CDR2: KGHSH and LQKENI. This CDR3 has 15 residues. CDR3 amino acids: CASSPFRGQPYEQYF. The CDR3 DNA sequence: TGTGCCAGCTCACCATTTCGGGGACAGCCCTACGAGCAGTACTTC.

This clone was picked up one time. The chain joins TRBV10-3 to TRBJ2-2; TRBD1 matches 10 bases. V trimming: 6 bases; J trimming: 5 bases; junction bases outside the gene matches: 3. This CDR3 contains 14 residues. The germline CDR1 and CDR2 sequences are ENHRY and SYGVKD. The CDR3 nucleotides read TGTGCCATCAGCCGGGACAGGGGAACCGGGGAGCTGTTTTTT. Its protein product is CAISRDRGTGELFF.

The chain recombines TRBV2 with TRBJ1-3, with TRBD1 matching over 8 bases. J was trimmed by 8 bases and V by 5 bases; bases with no gene match: 8. The CDR3 is 14 residues long. CDR1 is SNHLY, CDR2 FYNNEI, per germline. The CDR3, as DNA: TGTGCCAGCAGTCCTCGGACAGGGAGCGACACCATATATTTT. It specifies CASSPRTGSDTIYF.

The chain is built from TRBV6-5 and TRBJ2-7; TRBD1 matches 8 bases. This CDR3 contains 12 residues. CDR1 and CDR2 (germline): MNHEY, SVGAGI. With 6 bases clipped from V and 2 bases from J, the junction kept 0 bases outside the gene matches. The CDR3 here is CASRGQAYEQYF. The CDR3 DNA is TGTGCCAGCAGGGGACAGGCCTACGAGCAGTACTTC.

This clone was seen more than once but under ten times. V gene TRBV6-5 combines with J gene TRBJ1-2; no clear D. The V gene lost 5 bases and the J gene lost 2 bases, with 12 bases spanning the gap. Germline assignment: CDR1 MNHEY and CDR2 SVGAGI. The CDR3 contains 14 residues. CDR3 in DNA: TGTGCCAGCAGTCAAACCCACTGGAACTATGGCTACACCTTC. Translation gives CASSQTHWNYGYTF.

The chain has TRBV5-6 and TRBJ2-7; the D gene is possibly TRBD1 (5 bases). Trimming took off 4 bases at V and 6 bases at J, with 20 bases between the two ends. CDR3 size: 15 residues. Germline CDR1 is SGHDT and CDR2 is YYEEEE. CDR3 loop: CASSVQPGRLGEQYF. DNA for the CDR3: TGTGCCAGCAGCGTACAACCAGGGCGCCTCGGCGAGCAGTACTTC.

V and J are TRBV6-1 and TRBJ1-5; D unresolved. The CDR3 runs 17 residues. Germline V gene sequence: CDR1 MNHNS, CDR2 SASEGT. V was cut by 0 bases and J by 2 bases, with 14 bases left in between. The CDR3 DNA reads TGTGCCAGCAGTGAAGCACGGTCGGGGTCAGGCAATCAGCCCCAGCATTTT. Residues: CASSEARSGSGNQPQHF.

This clone was found once. As DNA, the CDR3 is TGTGCCAGCACCCCCTCCGGGACAGGGAACTATGGCTACACCTTC. Its translation is CASTPSGTGNYGYTF. This rearrangement joins TRBV6-6 to TRBJ1-2; TRBD1 matches 9 bases. Germline CDR1 is MNHNY and CDR2 is SVGAGI (reference sequence). V dropped 7 bases and J dropped 2; count of bases not matched to a gene: 8. CDR3 length: 15 residues.

The J gene is TRBJ1-1, the V gene TRBV30; D unresolved. Germline loops: CDR1 GTSNPN, CDR2 SVGIG (reference sequence). The CDR3 loop spans 11 amino acids. Trimming left V 1 base short and J 8 bases short, with 8 bases between. CDR3: CAWSALREAFF. The CDR3 DNA reads TGTGCCTGGAGTGCGCTGCGGGAAGCTTTCTTT.

The rearrangement links TRBV19 to TRBJ2-1; 9 bases align to TRBD2. Germline V gene sequence: CDR1 LNHDA, CDR2 SQIVND (reference sequence). The length of the CDR3 is 14 residues. The V segment lost 7 bases and the J segment 4 bases; nucleotides outside the gene matches: 5. DNA for the CDR3: TGTGCCAGTAATAGCGGGAGAGGTTACAATGAGCAGTTCTTC. Translating gives CASNSGRGYNEQFF.

Here the CDR3 reads CSAPLRGGYTF. The CDR3, as DNA: TGCAGTGCCCCCTTGCGGGGTGGCTACACCTTC. This chain joins TRBV20-1 and TRBJ1-2; D is unclear. This CDR3 is built from 11 residues. The germline V and J ends were trimmed by 6 bases and 7 bases, with 12 bases remaining between them. Germline CDR1 reads DFQATT; CDR2 reads SNEGSKA (reference sequence).

This clone was seen once. The chain combines TRBV2 with TRBJ2-7; 7 bases map to TRBD2. The CDR3 contains 16 residues. Germline assignment: CDR1 SNHLY and CDR2 FYNNEI. The trim removed 7 bases at V and 1 base at J, leaving 13 bases unmatched. The CDR3 sequence is CASTQPGLAVSYEQYF. Written as DNA, the CDR3 is TGTGCCAGCACCCAACCAGGCCTAGCGGTATCCTACGAGCAGTACTTC.

The chain couples TRBV7-8 to TRBJ1-1; D unresolved. Germline CDR1 reads SGHVS; CDR2 reads FQNEAQ. V was clipped by 6 bases and J by 1 base, with 12 bases between them. The CDR3 contains 14 residues. CDR3: CASSLNTENTEAFF. The CDR3 DNA sequence: TGTGCCAGCAGTCTCAACACCGAGAACACTGAAGCTTTCTTT.